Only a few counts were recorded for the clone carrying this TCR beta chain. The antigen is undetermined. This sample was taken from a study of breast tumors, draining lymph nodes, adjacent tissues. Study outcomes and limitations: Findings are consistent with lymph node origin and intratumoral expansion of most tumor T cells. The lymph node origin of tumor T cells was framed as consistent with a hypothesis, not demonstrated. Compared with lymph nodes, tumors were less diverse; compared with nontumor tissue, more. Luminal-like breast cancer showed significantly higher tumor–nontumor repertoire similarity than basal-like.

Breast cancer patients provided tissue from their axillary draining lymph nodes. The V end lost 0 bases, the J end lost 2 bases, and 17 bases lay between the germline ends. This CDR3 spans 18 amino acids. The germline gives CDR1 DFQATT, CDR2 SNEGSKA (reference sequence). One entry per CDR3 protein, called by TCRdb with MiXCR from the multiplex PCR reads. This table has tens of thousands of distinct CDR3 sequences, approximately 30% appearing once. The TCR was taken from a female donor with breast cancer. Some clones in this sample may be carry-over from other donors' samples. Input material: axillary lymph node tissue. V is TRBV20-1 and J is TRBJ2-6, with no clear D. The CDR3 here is CSAREQTQVPPGANVLTF. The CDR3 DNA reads TGCAGTGCTAGAGAGCAGACCCAGGTTCCCCCTGGGGCCAACGTCCTGACTTTC.